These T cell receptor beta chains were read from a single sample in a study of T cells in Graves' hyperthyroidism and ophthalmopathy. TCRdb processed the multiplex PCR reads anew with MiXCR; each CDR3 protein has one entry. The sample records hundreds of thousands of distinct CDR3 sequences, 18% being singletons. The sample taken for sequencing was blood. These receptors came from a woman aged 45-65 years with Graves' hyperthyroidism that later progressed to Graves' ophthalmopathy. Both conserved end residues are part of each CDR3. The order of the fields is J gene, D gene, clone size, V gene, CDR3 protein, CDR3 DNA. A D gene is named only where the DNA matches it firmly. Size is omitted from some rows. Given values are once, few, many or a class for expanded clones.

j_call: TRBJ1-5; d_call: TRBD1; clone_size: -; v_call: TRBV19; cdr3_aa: CASSATGGRQPQHF; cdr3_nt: TGTGCCAGTAGTGCAACAGGGGGCCGTCAGCCCCAGCATTTT
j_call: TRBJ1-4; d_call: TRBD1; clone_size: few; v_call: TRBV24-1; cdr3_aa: CATSERQGGELFF; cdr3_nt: TGTGCCACCAGTGAAAGACAGGGAGGGGAACTGTTTTTT
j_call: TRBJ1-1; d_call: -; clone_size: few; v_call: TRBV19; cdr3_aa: CASRPVGDPNTEAFF; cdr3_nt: TGTGCCAGTCGCCCGGTTGGAGATCCCAACACTGAAGCTTTCTTT
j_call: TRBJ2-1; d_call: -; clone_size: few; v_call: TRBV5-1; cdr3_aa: CASSPRARTSLGDEQFF; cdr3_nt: TGCGCCAGCAGCCCACGGGCCCGCACCTCCCTGGGCGATGAGCAGTTCTTC
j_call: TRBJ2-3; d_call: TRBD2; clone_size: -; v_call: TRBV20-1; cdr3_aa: CSANPGGGSTDTQYF; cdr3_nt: TGCAGTGCTAACCCCGGGGGGGGTAGCACAGATACGCAGTATTTT
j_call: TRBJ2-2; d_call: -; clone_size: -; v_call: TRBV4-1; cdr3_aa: CASSQVGAWGAGELFF; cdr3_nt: TGCGCCAGCAGCCAAGTAGGGGCCTGGGGGGCCGGGGAGCTGTTTTTT
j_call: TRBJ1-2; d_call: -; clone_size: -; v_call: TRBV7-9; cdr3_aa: CASSSQPGRQNYGYTF; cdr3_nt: TGTGCCAGCAGCTCCCAGCCCGGACGGCAAAACTATGGCTACACCTTC
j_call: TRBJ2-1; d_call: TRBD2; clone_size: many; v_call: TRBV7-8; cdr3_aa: CASSLSLAGINEQFF; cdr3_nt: TGTGCCAGCAGCTTATCACTAGCGGGGATCAATGAGCAGTTCTTC
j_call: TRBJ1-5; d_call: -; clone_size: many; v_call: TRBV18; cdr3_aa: CASSPQPQHF; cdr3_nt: TGTGCCAGCTCACCACAGCCCCAGCATTTT
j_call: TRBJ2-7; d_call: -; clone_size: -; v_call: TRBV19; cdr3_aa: CASSINAAGAFYEQYF; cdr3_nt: TGTGCCAGTAGTATAAACGCGGCAGGCGCTTTCTACGAGCAGTACTTC
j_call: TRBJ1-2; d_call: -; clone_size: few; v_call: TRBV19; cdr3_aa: CASSMVASYSYGYTF; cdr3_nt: TGTGCCAGTAGTATGGTGGCATCTTACAGCTATGGCTACACCTTC
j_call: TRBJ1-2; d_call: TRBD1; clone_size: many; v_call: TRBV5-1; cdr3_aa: CASSLQPGQGGGYTF; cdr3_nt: TGCGCCAGCAGCTTGCAACCGGGACAGGGAGGTGGCTACACCTTC
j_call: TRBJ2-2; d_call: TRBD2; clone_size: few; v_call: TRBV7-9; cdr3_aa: CASSAQRGTTGELFF; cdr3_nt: TGTGCCAGCAGCGCCCAGCGGGGTACCACCGGGGAGCTGTTTTTT
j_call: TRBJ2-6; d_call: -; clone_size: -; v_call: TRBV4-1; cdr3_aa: CASSQVISWYVLTF; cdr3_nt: TGCGCCAGCAGCCAAGTCATATCTTGGTACGTCCTGACTTTC
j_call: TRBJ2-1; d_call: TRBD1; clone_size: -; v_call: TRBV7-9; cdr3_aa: CASSATGTGWNEQFF; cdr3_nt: TGTGCCAGCAGTGCAACCGGGACAGGGTGGAATGAGCAGTTCTTC
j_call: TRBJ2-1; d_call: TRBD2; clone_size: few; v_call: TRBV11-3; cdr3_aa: CASSSSGGRYNEQFF; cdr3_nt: TGTGCCAGCAGCTCTAGCGGGGGGCGATACAATGAGCAGTTCTTC
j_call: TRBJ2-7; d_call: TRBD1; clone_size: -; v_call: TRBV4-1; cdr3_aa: CASSIGQGYEQYF; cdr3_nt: TGCGCCAGCAGCATAGGACAGGGCTACGAGCAGTACTTC
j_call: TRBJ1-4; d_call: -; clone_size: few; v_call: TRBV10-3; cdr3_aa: CAISEFEDLEKLFF; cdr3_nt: TGTGCCATCAGTGAGTTTGAGGATCTCGAAAAACTGTTTTTT
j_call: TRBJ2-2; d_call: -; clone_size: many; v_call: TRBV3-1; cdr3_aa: CASSPLRAGTGELFF; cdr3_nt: TGTGCCAGCAGCCCCTTACGGGCTGGCACCGGGGAGCTGTTTTTT
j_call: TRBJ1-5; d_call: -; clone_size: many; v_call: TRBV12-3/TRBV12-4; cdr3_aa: CASNPPGGRQPQHF; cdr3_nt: TGTGCCAGCAACCCCCCCGGGGGGCGGCAGCCCCAGCATTTT
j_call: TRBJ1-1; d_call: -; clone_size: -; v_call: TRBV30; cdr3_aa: CAWSQGGKAFF; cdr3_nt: TGTGCCTGGAGTCAGGGTGGGAAAGCTTTCTTT
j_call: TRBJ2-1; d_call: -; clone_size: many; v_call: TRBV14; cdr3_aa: CASSQVGGGDEQFF; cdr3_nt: TGTGCCAGCAGCCAAGTCGGAGGGGGCGATGAGCAGTTCTTC
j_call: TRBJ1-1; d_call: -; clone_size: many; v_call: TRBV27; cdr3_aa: CASRSGFYTEAFF; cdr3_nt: TGTGCCAGCAGGTCAGGGTTTTACACTGAAGCTTTCTTT
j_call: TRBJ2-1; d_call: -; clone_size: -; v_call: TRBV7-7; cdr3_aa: CASSLGLGTINEQFF; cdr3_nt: TGTGCTAGCAGCTTAGGTCTGGGTACCATAAATGAGCAGTTCTTC
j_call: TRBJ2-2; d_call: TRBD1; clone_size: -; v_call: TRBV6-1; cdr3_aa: CASIFGQGAGTGELFF; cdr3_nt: TGTGCCAGCATATTTGGCCAGGGGGCAGGCACCGGGGAGCTGTTTTTT
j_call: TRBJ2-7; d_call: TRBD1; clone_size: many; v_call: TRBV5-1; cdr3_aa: CASSSLEGASNEQYF; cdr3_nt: TGCGCCAGCAGCTCTTTAGAGGGGGCAAGCAACGAGCAGTACTTC
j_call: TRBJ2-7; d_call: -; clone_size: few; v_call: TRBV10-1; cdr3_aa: CASSDATAYEQYF; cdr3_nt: TGCGCCAGCAGTGACGCGACAGCCTACGAGCAGTACTTC
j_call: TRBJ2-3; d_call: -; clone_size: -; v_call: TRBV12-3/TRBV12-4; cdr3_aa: CASSTHMPDTQYF; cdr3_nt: TGTGCCAGCAGTACACATATGCCAGATACGCAGTATTTT
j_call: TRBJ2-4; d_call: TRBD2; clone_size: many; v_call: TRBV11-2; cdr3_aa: CASSLNERGAKNIQYF; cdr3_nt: TGTGCCAGCAGCTTAAACGAGCGGGGGGCCAAAAACATTCAGTACTTC
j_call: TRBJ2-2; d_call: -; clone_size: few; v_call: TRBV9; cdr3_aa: CASSSFLGRQLAGELFF; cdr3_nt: TGTGCCAGCAGCTCCTTCCTGGGCAGGCAATTGGCCGGGGAGCTGTTTTTT
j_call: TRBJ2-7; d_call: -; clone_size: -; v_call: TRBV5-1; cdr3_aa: CASSHRNTGEQYF; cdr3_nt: TGCGCCAGCAGCCACAGGAACACCGGGGAGCAGTACTTC
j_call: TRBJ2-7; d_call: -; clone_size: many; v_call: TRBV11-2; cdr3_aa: CASSPRTDLSYEQYF; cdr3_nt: TGTGCCAGCAGCCCCCGGACGGACCTATCCTACGAGCAGTACTTC
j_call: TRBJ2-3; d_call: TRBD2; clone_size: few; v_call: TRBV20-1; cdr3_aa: CSARVADSGGDSTDTQYF; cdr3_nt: TGCAGTGCTAGAGTTGCGGATAGCGGGGGAGACAGCACAGATACGCAGTATTTT
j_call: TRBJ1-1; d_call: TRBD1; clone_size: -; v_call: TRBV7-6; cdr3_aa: CASSRSQGEAFF; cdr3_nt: TGTGCCAGCAGCCGGTCGCAGGGGGAGGCTTTCTTT
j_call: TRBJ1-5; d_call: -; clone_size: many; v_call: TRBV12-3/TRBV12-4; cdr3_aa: CASSFRGGGNMPQHF; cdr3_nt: TGTGCCAGCAGTTTCAGGGGCGGTGGGAATATGCCCCAGCATTTT
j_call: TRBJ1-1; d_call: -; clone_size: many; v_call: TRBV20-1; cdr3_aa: CSARNRGLTEAFF; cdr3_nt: TGCAGTGCTAGGAACCGGGGACTCACTGAAGCTTTCTTT
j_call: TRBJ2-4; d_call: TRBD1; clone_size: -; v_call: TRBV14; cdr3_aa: CASSQGTGGLIQYF; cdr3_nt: TGTGCCAGCAGCCAAGGGACAGGGGGTCTCATTCAGTACTTC
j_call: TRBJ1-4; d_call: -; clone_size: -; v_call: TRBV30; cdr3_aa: CAWRKGITNEKLFF; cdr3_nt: TGTGCCTGGAGGAAGGGAATCACTAATGAAAAACTGTTTTTT
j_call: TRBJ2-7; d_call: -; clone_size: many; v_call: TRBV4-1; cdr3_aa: CASSQNPQSSYEQYF; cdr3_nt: TGCGCCAGCAGCCAAAACCCCCAGAGCTCCTACGAGCAGTACTTC
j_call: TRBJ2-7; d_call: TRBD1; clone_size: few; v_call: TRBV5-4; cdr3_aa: CASSPVGQGSYEQYF; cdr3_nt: TGTGCCAGCAGCCCGGTCGGACAGGGGTCCTACGAGCAGTACTTC
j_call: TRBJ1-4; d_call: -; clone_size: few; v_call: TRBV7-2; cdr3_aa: CASSLVSGQTNEKLFF; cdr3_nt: TGTGCCAGCAGCTTAGTGTCCGGACAGACTAATGAAAAACTGTTTTTT
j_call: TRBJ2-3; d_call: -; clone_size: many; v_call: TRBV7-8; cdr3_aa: CASSLDRQVFTDTQYF; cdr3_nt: TGTGCCAGCAGCTTAGATCGACAGGTCTTCACAGATACGCAGTATTTT
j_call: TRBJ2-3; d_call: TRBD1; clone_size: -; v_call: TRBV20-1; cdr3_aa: CSARDRDRGYTDTQYF; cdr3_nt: TGCAGTGCTAGAGATCGGGACAGGGGATACACAGATACGCAGTATTTT
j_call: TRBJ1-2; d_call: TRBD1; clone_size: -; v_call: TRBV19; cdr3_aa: CASIFAGTGEGYTF; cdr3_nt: TGTGCCAGTATCTTCGCCGGGACAGGGGAAGGCTACACCTTC
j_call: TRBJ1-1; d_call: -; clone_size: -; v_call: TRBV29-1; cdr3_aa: CSVEQGIMNTEAFF; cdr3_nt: TGCAGCGTTGAGCAGGGCATAATGAACACTGAAGCTTTCTTT
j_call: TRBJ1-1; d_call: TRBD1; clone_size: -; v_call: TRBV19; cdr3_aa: CAGSMGGGAGTEAFF; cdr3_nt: TGTGCCGGTAGTATGGGAGGGGGCGCGGGTACTGAAGCTTTCTTT
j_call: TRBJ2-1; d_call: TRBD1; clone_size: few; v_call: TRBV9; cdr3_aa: CASSATGGTRHEQFF; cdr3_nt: TGTGCCAGCAGCGCGACAGGGGGCACTAGGCATGAGCAGTTCTTC
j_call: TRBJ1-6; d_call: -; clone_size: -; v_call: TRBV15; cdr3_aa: CATSRGEGNSPLHF; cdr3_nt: TGTGCCACCAGCAGAGGGGAAGGTAATTCACCCCTCCACTTT
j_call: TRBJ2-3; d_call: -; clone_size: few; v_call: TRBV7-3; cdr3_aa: CASSIWRGRTDTQYF; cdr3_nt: TGTGCCAGCAGCATTTGGCGGGGGCGCACAGATACGCAGTATTTT
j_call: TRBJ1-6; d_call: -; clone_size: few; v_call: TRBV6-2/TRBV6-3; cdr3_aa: CASRTTGRDSPLHF; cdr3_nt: TGTGCCAGCAGGACCACAGGGAGAGATTCACCCCTCCACTTT
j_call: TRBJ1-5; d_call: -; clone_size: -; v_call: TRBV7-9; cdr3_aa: CASSLAGSGSRQPQHF; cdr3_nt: TGTGCCAGCAGCTTAGCGGGCTCAGGGTCTCGCCAGCCCCAGCATTTT
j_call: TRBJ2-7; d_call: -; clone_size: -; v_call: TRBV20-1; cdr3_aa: CSARVSGQSYEQYF; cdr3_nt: TGCAGTGCTAGGGTATCGGGGCAGTCCTACGAGCAGTACTTC
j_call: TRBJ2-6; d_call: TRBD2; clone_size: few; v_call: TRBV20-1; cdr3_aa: CSASLAGLSGANVLTF; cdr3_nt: TGCAGTGCTTCACTAGCGGGGTTGTCTGGGGCCAACGTCCTGACTTTC
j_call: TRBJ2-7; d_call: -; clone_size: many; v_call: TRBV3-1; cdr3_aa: CASSQGYRAHSYEQYF; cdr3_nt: TGTGCCAGCAGCCAAGGTTACAGGGCCCACTCCTACGAGCAGTACTTC